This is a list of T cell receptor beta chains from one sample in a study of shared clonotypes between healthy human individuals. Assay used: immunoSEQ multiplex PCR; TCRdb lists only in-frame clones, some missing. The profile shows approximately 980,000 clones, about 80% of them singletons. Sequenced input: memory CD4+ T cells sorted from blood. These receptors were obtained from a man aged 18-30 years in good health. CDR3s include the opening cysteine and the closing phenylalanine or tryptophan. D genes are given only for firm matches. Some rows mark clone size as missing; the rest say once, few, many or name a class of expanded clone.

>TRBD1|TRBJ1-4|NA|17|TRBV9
TGTGCCAGCAGCCCCCGACAGGGGGTTTCTACTAATGAAAAACTGTTTTTT
CASSPRQGVSTNEKLFF
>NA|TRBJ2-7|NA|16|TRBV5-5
TGTGCCAGCAGCTCCTCTCGTAGGGACGCCTCCTCCGAGCAGTACTTC
CASSSSRRDASSEQYF
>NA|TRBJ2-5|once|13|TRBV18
TGTGCCAGCTCACCACGACAGTTGGAGACCCAGTACTTC
CASSPRQLETQYF
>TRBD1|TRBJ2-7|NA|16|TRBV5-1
TGCGCCAGCAGCTGGGGACAGGGGTACAGCTCCTACGAGCAGTACTTC
CASSWGQGYSSYEQYF
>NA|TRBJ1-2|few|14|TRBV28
TGTGCCAGCAGTTTATTGAGACAGGCCCTTGGCTACACCTTC
CASSLLRQALGYTF
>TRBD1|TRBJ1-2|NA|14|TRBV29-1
TGCAGCGTTGGGCAGGGGGGTGCTAACTATGGCTACACCTTC
CSVGQGGANYGYTF
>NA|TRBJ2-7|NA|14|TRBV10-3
TGTGCCATCAGTGAGGGGGGAGGCAAGTACGAGCAGTACTTC
CAISEGGGKYEQYF
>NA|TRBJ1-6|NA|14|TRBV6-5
TGTGCCAGCAAACCAGGATCGGATAATTCACCCCTCCACTTT
CASKPGSDNSPLHF
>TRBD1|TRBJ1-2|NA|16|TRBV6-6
TGTGCCAGTCAGGGGGTAGGCCTTAGCCTCTTGTATGGCTACACCTTC
CASQGVGLSLLYGYTF
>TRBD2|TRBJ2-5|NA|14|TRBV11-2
TGTGCCAGCAGCTTCCCGGGGGGGGAAGAGACCCAGTACTTC
CASSFPGGEETQYF
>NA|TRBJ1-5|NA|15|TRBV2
TGTGCCAGCAGTGTGATGGCAGTCAGCAATCAGCCCCAGCATTTT
CASSVMAVSNQPQHF
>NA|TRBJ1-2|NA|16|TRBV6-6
TGTGCCAGCAGTTACTCTGGCAGCACTGCTAACTATGGCTACACCTTC
CASSYSGSTANYGYTF
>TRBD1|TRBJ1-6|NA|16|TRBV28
TGTGCCAGCAGGGAACAGGGGAGCTCCTATAATTCACCCCTCCACTTT
CASREQGSSYNSPLHF
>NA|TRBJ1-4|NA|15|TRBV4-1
TGCGCCAGCAGCCAAGGAACAGCGAGTAATGAAAAACTGTTTTTT
CASSQGTASNEKLFF
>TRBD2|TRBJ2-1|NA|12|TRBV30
TGTGCCTCCTCCGGGGGGGCGAATGAGCAGTTCTTC
CASSGGANEQFF
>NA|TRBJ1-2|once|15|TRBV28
TGTGCCAGCAGTTCCCCTCATCTCGGGGACTATGGCTACACCTTC
CASSSPHLGDYGYTF
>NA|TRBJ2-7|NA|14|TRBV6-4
TGTGCCAGCAGTTTTTCAGGGCCAAATCTCGAGCAGTACTTC
CASSFSGPNLEQYF
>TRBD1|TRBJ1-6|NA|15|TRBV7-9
TGTGCCAGCAGCCTCCAAAACCAGGGGGATTCACCCCTCCACTTT
CASSLQNQGDSPLHF
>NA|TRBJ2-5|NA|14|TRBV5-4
TGTGCCAGCAGCTTGGACAGGAGTCAAGAGACCCAGTACTTC
CASSLDRSQETQYF
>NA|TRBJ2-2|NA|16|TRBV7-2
TGTGCCAGCAGCATCCTCGCAGGGGTCGGCACCGGGGAGCTGTTTTTT
CASSILAGVGTGELFF
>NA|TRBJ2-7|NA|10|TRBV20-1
TGCAGTGCTACCAACAACGAGCAGTACTTC
CSATNNEQYF
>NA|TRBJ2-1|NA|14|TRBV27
TGTGCCAGCAGTGACCGCGGACAAAGCTTTGAGCAGTTCTTC
CASSDRGQSFEQFF
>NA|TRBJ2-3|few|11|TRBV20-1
TGCAGTGCTAGCATGGGAGATACGCAGTATTTT
CSASMGDTQYF
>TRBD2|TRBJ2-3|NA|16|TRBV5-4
TGTGCCAGCAGCCCTCACCAGACTAGCGGGGCGGATACGCAGTATTTT
CASSPHQTSGADTQYF
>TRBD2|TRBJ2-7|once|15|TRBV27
TGTGCCAGCAGTCGGACTAGCGGGGCTACCTACGAGCAGTACTTC
CASSRTSGATYEQYF
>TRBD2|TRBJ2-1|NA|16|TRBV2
TGTGCCAGCAGGGATGGACTAGCGGGGTCCTACAATGAGCAGTTCTTC
CASRDGLAGSYNEQFF
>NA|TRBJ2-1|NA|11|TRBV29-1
TGCAGCGTCTCTCTGCACAATGAGCAGTTCTTC
CSVSLHNEQFF
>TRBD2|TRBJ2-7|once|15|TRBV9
TGTGCCAGCAGCCCCTGGCCAGCGGGAGACTACGAGCAGTACTTC
CASSPWPAGDYEQYF
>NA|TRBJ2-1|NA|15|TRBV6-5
TGTGCCAGCAGCCGATATCAGCGAGGGAACAATGAGCAGTTCTTC
CASSRYQRGNNEQFF
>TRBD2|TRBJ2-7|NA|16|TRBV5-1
TGCGCCAGCAGCCGAGGCTCGAGCGGGGGGTCGTACGAGCAGTACTTC
CASSRGSSGGSYEQYF
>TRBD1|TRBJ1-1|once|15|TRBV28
TGTGCCAGCAAACCGGGACAGGGGCGGAACACTGAAGCTTTCTTT
CASKPGQGRNTEAFF
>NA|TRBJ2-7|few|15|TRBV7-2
TGTGCCAGCAGCTCAAGGGCTGGCGGGGCCTACGAGCAGTACTTC
CASSSRAGGAYEQYF
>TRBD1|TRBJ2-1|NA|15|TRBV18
TGTGCCAGCTCACCACTGAAGGGGGCTGGGAATGAGCAGTTCTTC
CASSPLKGAGNEQFF
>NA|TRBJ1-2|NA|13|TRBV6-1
TGTGCCAGCAGTGAAGACAAGGACTATGGCTACACCTTC
CASSEDKDYGYTF
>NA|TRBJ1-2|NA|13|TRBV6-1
TGTGCCAGCGCGGGGCGGGCTAACTATGGCTACACCTTC
CASAGRANYGYTF
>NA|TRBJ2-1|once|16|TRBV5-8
TGTGCCAGCAGGGATACCGGGACGGCATTTCACAATGAGCAGTTCTTC
CASRDTGTAFHNEQFF
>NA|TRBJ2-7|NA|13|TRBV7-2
TGTGCCAGCAGCCCCCGTTACTCCTACGAGCAGTACTTC
CASSPRYSYEQYF
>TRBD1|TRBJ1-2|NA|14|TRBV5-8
TGTGCCAGCAGCTTGGGCAGGGGGCTTGATGGCTACACCTTC
CASSLGRGLDGYTF
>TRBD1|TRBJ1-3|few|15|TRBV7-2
TGTGCCAGCAGCTTGGCGGGACAGGGGGGAAACACCATATATTTT
CASSLAGQGGNTIYF
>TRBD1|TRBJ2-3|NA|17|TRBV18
TGTGCCAGCTCACCAACACCCCCGGCAGGGGGCTCAGATACGCAGTATTTT
CASSPTPPAGGSDTQYF
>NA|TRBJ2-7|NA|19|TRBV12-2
TGTGCAAGTCGCCCGCTAACCACTAGGACGTGTGGTGAGGGCTACGAGCAGTACTTC
CASRPLTTRTCGEGYEQYF
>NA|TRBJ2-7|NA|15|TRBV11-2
TGTGCCAGCAGCTCCCCTGTCATCTCCCCCTACGAGCAGTACTTC
CASSSPVISPYEQYF
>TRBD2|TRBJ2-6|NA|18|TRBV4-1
TGCGCCAGCAGCCAAGGCCGACTAGCGGGACCTGGGGCCAACGTCCTGACTTTC
CASSQGRLAGPGANVLTF
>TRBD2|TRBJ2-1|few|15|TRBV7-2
TGTGCCAGCAGCTTAAGCGGGGGTCTCTACAATGAGCAGTTCTTC
CASSLSGGLYNEQFF
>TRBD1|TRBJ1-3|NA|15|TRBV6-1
TGTGCCAGTGTACTCGACAGGGACCCTGGAAACACCATATATTTT
CASVLDRDPGNTIYF
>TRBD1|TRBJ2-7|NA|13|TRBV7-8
TGTGCCAGCAGGCTCCGGGACAGGGACGAGCAGTACTTC
CASRLRDRDEQYF
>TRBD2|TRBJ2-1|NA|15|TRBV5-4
TGTGCCAGCAGCCTTAGCGGGAGAGTAGAGAATGAGCAGTTCTTC
CASSLSGRVENEQFF
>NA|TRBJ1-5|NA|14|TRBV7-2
TGTGCCAGCAGCCCAGGACAGTACAATCAGCCCCAGCATTTT
CASSPGQYNQPQHF
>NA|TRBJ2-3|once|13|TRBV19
TGTGCCAGTAGTTCTCGAGCGCCAGATACGCAGTATTTT
CASSSRAPDTQYF
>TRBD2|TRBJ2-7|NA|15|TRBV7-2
TGTGCCAGCAGCTTGGGAGGGACTAACGCCTACGAGCAGTACTTC
CASSLGGTNAYEQYF
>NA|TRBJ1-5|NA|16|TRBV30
TGTGCCTGGAGTGTAAGCGATCGTCGGCCTACTCAGCCCCAGCATTTT
CAWSVSDRRPTQPQHF
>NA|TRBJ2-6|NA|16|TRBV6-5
TGTGCCAGCAGTTACCTGGGGAGCTCTGGGGCCAACGTCCTGACTTTC
CASSYLGSSGANVLTF
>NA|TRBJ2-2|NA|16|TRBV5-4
TGTGCCAGCAGCGACCGACTAGAGGGACAGACCGGGGAGCTGTTTTTT
CASSDRLEGQTGELFF
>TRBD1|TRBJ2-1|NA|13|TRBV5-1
TGCGCCAGCAGCTCGGGACAGAGGAATGAGCAGTTCTTC
CASSSGQRNEQFF
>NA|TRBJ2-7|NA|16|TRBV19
TGTGCCAGTAGTATAGACGCAGGTTACAGCTCCTACGAGCAGTACTTC
CASSIDAGYSSYEQYF
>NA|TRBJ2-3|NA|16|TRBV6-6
TGTGCCAGCAGTCGCTCTGGACAGATAGGCACAGATACGCAGTATTTT
CASSRSGQIGTDTQYF
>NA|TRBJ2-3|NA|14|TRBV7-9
TGTGCCAGCAGCTTATCAAGCAGCACAGATACGCAGTATTTT
CASSLSSSTDTQYF
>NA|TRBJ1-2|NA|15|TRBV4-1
TGCGCCAGCAGCCAAGATTGGCAGGACAACTATGGCTACACCTTC
CASSQDWQDNYGYTF
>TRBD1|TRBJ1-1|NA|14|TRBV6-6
TGTGCCAGCAGCCCCGGGACAGTGAACACTGAAGCTTTCTTT
CASSPGTVNTEAFF
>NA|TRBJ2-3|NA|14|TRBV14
TGTACCAGCAGCCAAGATCTTAGGGCAGATACGCAGTATTTT
CTSSQDLRADTQYF